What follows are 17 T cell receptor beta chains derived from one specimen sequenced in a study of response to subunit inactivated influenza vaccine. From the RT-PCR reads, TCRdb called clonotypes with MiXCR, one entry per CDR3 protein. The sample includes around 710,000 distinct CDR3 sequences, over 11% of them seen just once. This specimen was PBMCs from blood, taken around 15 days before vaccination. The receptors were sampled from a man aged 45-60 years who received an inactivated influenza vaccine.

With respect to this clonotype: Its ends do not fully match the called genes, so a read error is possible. CDR3 region: CASSQDRRERPRF. CDR3 bases: TGTGCCAGCAGCCAAGATAGGCGGGAGCGCCCCCGCTTC. The chain employs TRBV4-2 and TRBJ2-1; 7 bases line up with TRBD2. Germline-derived CDR1 and CDR2 are LGHNA and YNFKEQ. The CDR3 is made up of 13 amino acids.

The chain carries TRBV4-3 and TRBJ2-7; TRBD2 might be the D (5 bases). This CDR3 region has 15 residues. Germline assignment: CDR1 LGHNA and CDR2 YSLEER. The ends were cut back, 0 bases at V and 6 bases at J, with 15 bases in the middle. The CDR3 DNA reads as TGCGCCAGCAGCCAAGATCCAGGACTCCCCTCCGAGCAGTACTTC. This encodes CASSQDPGLPSEQYF.

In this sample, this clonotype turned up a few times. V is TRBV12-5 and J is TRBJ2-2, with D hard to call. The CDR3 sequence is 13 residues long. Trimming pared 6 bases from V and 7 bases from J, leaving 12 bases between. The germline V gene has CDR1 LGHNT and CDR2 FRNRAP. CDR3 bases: TGTGCTAGTGGCTCCCCCCGTGGCGGGGAGCTGTTTTTT. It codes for CASGSPRGGELFF.

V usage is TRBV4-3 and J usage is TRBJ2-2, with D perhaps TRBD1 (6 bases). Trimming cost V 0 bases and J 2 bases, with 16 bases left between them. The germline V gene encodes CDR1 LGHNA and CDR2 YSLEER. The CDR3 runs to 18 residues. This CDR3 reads CASSQEWGHTPNTGELFF. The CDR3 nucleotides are TGCGCCAGCAGCCAAGAGTGGGGGCACACACCCAACACCGGGGAGCTGTTTTTT.

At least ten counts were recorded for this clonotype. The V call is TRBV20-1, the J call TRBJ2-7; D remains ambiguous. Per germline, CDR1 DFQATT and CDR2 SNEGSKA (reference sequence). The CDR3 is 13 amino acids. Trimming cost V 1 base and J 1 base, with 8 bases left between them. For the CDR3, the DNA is TGCAGTGCTAGAGGACGGGCGTCCTACGAGCAGTACTTC. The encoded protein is CSARGRASYEQYF.

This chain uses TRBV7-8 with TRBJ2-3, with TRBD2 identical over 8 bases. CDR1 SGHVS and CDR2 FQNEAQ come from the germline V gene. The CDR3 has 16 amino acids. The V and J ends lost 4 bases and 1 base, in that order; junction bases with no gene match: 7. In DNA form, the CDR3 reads TGTGCCAGCAGCTCCAGCTCGGGGGGGGGCACAGATACGCAGTATTTT. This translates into CASSSSSGGGTDTQYF.

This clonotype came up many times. The CDR3 sequence is CSARDFRVSNEQFF. CDR3 sequence (DNA): TGCAGTGCTAGAGATTTCAGGGTTAGCAATGAGCAGTTCTTC. The chain joins TRBV20-1 to TRBJ2-1, with D perhaps TRBD1 (5 bases). V was clipped by 0 bases and J by 6 bases, with 12 bases between them. The CDR3 spans 14 residues. The germline gives CDR1 DFQATT, CDR2 SNEGSKA (reference sequence).

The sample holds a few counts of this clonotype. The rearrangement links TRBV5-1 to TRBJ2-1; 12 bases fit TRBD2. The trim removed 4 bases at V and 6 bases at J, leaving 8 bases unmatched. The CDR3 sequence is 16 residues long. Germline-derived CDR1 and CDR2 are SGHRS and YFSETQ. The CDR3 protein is CASSPPTSGSLNEQFF. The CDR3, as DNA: TGCGCCAGCAGCCCACCGACTAGCGGGAGCCTCAATGAGCAGTTCTTC.

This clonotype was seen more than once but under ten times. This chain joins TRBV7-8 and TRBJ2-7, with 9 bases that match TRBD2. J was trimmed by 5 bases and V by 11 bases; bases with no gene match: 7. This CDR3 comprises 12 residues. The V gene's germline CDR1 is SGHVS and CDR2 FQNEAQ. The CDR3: CASGSGSHEQYF. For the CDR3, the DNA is TGTGCCTCAGGTAGCGGGAGCCACGAGCAGTACTTC.

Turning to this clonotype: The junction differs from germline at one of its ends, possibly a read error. CDR3 in amino acids: CASSASSSGANVPTF. The CDR3 nucleotides are TGTGCCAGCAGTGCGTCGAGCTCTGGGGCCAACGTCCCGACTTTC. The chain uses TRBV6-2 or TRBV6-3 and TRBJ2-6, with TRBD1 as a possible D gene (5 bases). CDR3 length equals 15 residues. CDR1 and CDR2 (germline): MNHEY, SVGEGT.

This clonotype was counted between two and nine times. The CDR3 nucleotides read TGTGCCAGCAGCGTAGGAGGAGGGCCCAGCTCTGGAAACACCATATATTTT. It encodes CASSVGGGPSSGNTIYF. V gene TRBV9 combines with J gene TRBJ1-3, with D unclear. The CDR3 sequence is 17 residues long. Trimming took off 0 bases at V and 0 bases at J, with 13 bases between the two ends. Germline V CDR1 and CDR2: SGDLS, YYNGEE. The full variable domain, its missing parts supplied by reference TRBV9 and TRBJ1-3, is DSGVTQTPKHLITATGQRVTLRCSPRSGDLSVYWYQQSLDQGLQFLIQYYNGEERAKGNILERFSAQQFPDLHSELNLSSLELGDSALYFCASSVGGGPSSGNTIYFGEGSWLTVV.

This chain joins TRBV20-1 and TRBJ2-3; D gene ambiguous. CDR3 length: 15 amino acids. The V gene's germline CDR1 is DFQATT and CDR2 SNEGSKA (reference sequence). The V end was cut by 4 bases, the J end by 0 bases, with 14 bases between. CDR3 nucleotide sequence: TGCAGTGCTAAGTCTTCGCCTTCTAGCACAGATACGCAGTATTTT. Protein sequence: CSAKSSPSSTDTQYF.

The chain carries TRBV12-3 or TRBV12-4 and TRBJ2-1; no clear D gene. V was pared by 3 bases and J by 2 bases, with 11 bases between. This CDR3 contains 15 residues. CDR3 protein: CASSFHPLTYNEQFF. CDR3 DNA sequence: TGTGCCAGCAGTTTTCACCCACTTACCTACAATGAGCAGTTCTTC.

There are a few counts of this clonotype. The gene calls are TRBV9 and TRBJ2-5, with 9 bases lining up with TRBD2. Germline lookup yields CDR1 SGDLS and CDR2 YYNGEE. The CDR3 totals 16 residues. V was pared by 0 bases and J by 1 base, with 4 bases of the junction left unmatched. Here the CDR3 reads CASSVAIAGAQETQYF. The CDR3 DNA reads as TGTGCCAGCAGCGTAGCCATAGCGGGAGCCCAAGAGACCCAGTACTTC.

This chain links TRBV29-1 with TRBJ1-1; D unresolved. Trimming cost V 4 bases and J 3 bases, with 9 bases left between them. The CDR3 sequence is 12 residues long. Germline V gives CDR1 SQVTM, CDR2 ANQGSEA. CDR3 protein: CSVVRLDTEAFF. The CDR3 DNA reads TGCAGCGTTGTGAGGTTAGACACTGAAGCTTTCTTT.

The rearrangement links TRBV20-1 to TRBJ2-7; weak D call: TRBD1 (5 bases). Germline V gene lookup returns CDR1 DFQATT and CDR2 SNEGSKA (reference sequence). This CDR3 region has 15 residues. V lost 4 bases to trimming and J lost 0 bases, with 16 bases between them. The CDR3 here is CSATDWGGSSYEQYF. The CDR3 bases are TGCAGTGCTACCGATTGGGGCGGAAGCTCCTACGAGCAGTACTTC.

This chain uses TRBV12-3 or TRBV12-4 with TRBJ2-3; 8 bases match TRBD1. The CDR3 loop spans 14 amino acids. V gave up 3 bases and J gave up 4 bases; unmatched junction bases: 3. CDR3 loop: CASSFGQGADTQYF. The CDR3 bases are TGTGCCAGCAGTTTTGGACAGGGTGCAGATACGCAGTATTTT.